A single T cell receptor beta chain is shown here with its context. Its matching antigen is unknown. Primed by a sample-barcoded 5' primer and a J-beta primer mix, a second PCR proceeded for 7 to 11 cycles. Tags on each cDNA molecule came from a template-switch adaptor with 12 random nucleotides. One entry per CDR3 protein results from TCRdb running MiXCR on the 5' RACE reads. The sample consists of 730,000 or so distinct CDR3 sequences, around 40% of them appearing once. The V gene end was trimmed by 11 bases and the J gene end by 5 bases; junction bases not matched to a gene: 11. Germline lookup yields CDR1 SEHNR and CDR2 FQNEAQ (reference sequence). The CDR3 extends over 13 amino acids. These data are taken from a study of blood T cells in healthy people across ages. Study outcomes and limitations: More naive CD4+ cells and higher diversity marked long-lived donors relative to aged donors.

J is TRBJ1-2 and V is TRBV7-9; 7 bases agree with TRBD1. The clonotype was recovered from a woman aged 55 to 70 in good health. Source material: blood. The CDR3 spells CACGDRVNYGYTF. The DNA for the CDR3 is TGTGCCTGCGGCGACAGGGTTAATTATGGCTACACCTTC.